This T cell receptor (beta chain) was recorded in a study of beta chain features in type 1 diabetes. Background on the study: Sorted cell examination encompassed roughly 110,000,000 cells across all samples.

V was trimmed by 2 bases and J by 2 bases, leaving 7 bases between them. CDR1 is SGHRS and CDR2 is YFSETQ in the germline V gene. The CDR3 is 13 amino acids. General observations from the study: Researchers report that Type 1 diabetes patients had moderately but significantly shorter TCRB CDR3s across all four CD4+ subsets. Sequencing the cDNA could make cells with high TCR expression show up more than they should.

Investigators reverse transcribed all isolated RNA, so they sequenced expressed TCRB transcripts. Assay: immunoSEQ multiplex PCR; the TCRdb copy retains only in-frame clones and omits some. The data show 150,000 to 200,000 clones, 7% to 9.5% seen once. Stem cell-like memory, regulatory, central memory and naive CD4+ cells were sorted via CD45RO/CCR7/CD25/CD127/CD95/CD27. This clone has a handful of counts. The antigen is unknown. The V and J genes are TRBV5-1 and TRBJ2-5, with D possibly being TRBD1 (5 bases). The TCR was taken from a woman younger than 45 with type 1 diabetes. Material for sequencing was central memory CD4+ T cells from blood. CDR3 sequence: CASSFDSQETQYF. In DNA form, the CDR3 reads TGCGCCAGCAGCTTTGACAGTCAAGAGACCCAGTACTTC.